The 9 T cell receptor beta chains reported below all come from one sample, sequenced in a study of OX40 agonist ivuxolimab in advanced cancers. Assay: immunoSEQ multiplex PCR; the TCRdb copy retains only in-frame clones and omits some. The sample has around 41,000 clones; about 85% are singletons. This specimen consisted of CD4+ or CD8+ T cells sorted from blood, obtained in a trial of the OX40 agonist ivuxolimab. Receptors originate from an adult with an advanced solid tumor such as melanoma, head and neck, liver or kidney cancer.

The rearrangement uses TRBV27 and TRBJ2-2; D gene unclear. This CDR3 contains 15 residues. The germline CDR1 and CDR2 sequences are MNHEY and SMNVEV (reference sequence). V gave up 3 bases and J gave up 10 bases, with 18 bases separating them. In DNA form, the CDR3 reads TGTGCCAGCAGTTTTGGCCCGACCGGCTGGGAGGAGCTGTTTTTT. It yields the protein CASSFGPTGWEELFF.

The CDR3 here is CASSSAPRSNQPQHF. The CDR3 DNA follows: TGTGCCAGCAGTTCGGCACCCCGATCAAATCAGCCCCAGCATTTT. This chain joins TRBV6-1 and TRBJ1-5; D is undetermined. Germline V CDR1 and CDR2: MNHNS, SASEGT. V was clipped by 5 bases and J by 4 bases, with 15 bases between them. The CDR3 is 15 residues long.

This CDR3 reads CASSFRLAPSTDTQYF. CDR3 coding DNA: TGTGCCAGCAGTTTCCGACTAGCACCTAGCACAGATACGCAGTATTTT. This chain joins TRBV28 and TRBJ2-3; 7 bases match TRBD2. This CDR3 is 16 amino acids long. The J segment lost 0 bases and the V segment lost 3 bases, leaving 6 bases of the junction unmatched. Germline V lookup: CDR1 MDHEN, CDR2 SYDVKM. Combining the CDR3 with reference TRBV28 and TRBJ2-3 gives the whole variable domain DVKVTQSSRYLVKRTGEKVFLECVQDMDHENMFWYRQDPGLGLRLIYFSYDVKMKEKGDIPEGYSVSREKKERFSLILESASTNQTSMYLCASSFRLAPSTDTQYFGPGTRLTVL.

This clone was observed a handful of times. The junction departs from germline at one end; a sequencing error may be responsible. The chain has TRBV4-1 and TRBJ2-3; D is ambiguous. The CDR3 is made up of 9 amino acids. CDR1 is MGHRA, CDR2 YSYEKL, per germline. As DNA, the CDR3 is TGCGCCAGCAGCCAAGAAGTACATTTT. It is translated as CASSQEVHF.

This chain joins TRBV28 and TRBJ2-7; D is unclear. CDR3 length equals 16 residues. V lost 6 bases and J 0 bases, leaving 18 bases between the germline ends. CDR1 and CDR2 (germline): MDHEN, SYDVKM. CDR3 nucleotide sequence: TGTGCCAGCAGCAAAGCTGGGGTTAGGAGCTCCTACGAGCAGTACTTC. Its translation is CASSKAGVRSSYEQYF.

The chain links TRBV4-3 to TRBJ2-2; D possibly corresponds to TRBD2 (5 bases). From germline, CDR1 is LGHNA and CDR2 YSLEER. Between the trimmed V and J ends, which lost 0 bases and 6 bases, there was a span of 23 bases. The CDR3 is made up of 19 amino acids. This CDR3 is CASSQERSRLASWAGELFF. The CDR3 region has the DNA TGCGCCAGCAGCCAAGAGAGGAGTAGGCTAGCCTCCTGGGCCGGGGAGCTGTTTTTT.

This sequence joins TRBV30 and TRBJ2-7; TRBD1 or TRBD2 may be the D gene (6 bases each). The length of the CDR3 is 13 residues. With 6 bases removed from V and 2 bases from J, the gap between germline ends came to 14 bases. Per germline, CDR1 GTSNPN and CDR2 SVGIG (reference sequence). The CDR3 sequence: CACSEGGPYEQYF. CDR3 coding DNA: TGTGCCTGCTCGGAGGGGGGACCCTACGAGCAGTACTTC.

The chain recombines TRBV7-9 with TRBJ2-5; perhaps TRBD1 as D (6 bases). The J call is in doubt because the DNA end fits TRBJ2-7 better. This CDR3 spans 15 amino acids. Per the germline V gene, CDR1 is SEHNR and CDR2 is FQNEAQ (reference sequence). The CDR3: CASSPARTEFDEQYF. DNA for the CDR3: TGTGCCAGCAGCCCAGCCCGGACAGAGTTTGACGAGCAGTACTTC.

The chain links TRBV27 to TRBJ1-2, with a weak D call TRBD1 (5 bases). CDR1 is MNHEY and CDR2 is SMNVEV in the germline V gene (reference sequence). The CDR3 covers 14 residues. Trimming shortened V by 0 bases and J by 7 bases, and 12 bases separated the two germline ends. The CDR3 DNA reads TGTGCCAGCAGTTTATCGAAGACAGCGGGTGGCTACACCTTC. This translates into CASSLSKTAGGYTF.